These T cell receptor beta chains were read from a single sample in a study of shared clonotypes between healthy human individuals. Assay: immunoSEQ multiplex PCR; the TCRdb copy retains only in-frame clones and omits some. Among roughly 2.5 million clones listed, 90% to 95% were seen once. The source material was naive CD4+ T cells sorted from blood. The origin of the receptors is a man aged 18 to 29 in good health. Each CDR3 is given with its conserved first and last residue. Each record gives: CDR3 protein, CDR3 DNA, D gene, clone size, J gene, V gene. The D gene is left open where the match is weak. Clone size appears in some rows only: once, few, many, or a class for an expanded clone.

CDR3aa: CASSEEVAHEQYF; CDR3nt: TGTGCCAGCAGTGAAGAAGTGGCACACGAGCAGTACTTC; d_gene: NA; abundance: NA; j_gene: TRBJ2-7; v_gene: TRBV2
CDR3aa: CASRTGGPGADTQYF; CDR3nt: TGTGCCAGCAGGACGGGAGGGCCTGGAGCGGATACGCAGTATTTT; d_gene: TRBD2; abundance: NA; j_gene: TRBJ2-3; v_gene: TRBV5-6
CDR3aa: CASSLTDSYNEQFF; CDR3nt: TGTGCCAGCAGCTTGACGGACTCCTACAATGAGCAGTTCTTC; d_gene: NA; abundance: NA; j_gene: TRBJ2-1; v_gene: TRBV5-4
CDR3aa: CASSPRTTLSDTEAFF; CDR3nt: TGTGCCAGCAGCCCCCGGACAACCCTAAGCGACACTGAAGCTTTCTTT; d_gene: NA; abundance: few; j_gene: TRBJ1-1; v_gene: TRBV7-9
CDR3aa: CASGDETQYF; CDR3nt: TGTGCCAGCGGCGACGAGACCCAGTACTTC; d_gene: NA; abundance: NA; j_gene: TRBJ2-5; v_gene: TRBV9
CDR3aa: CAISDLAGRDEQYF; CDR3nt: TGTGCCATCAGTGATTTGGCAGGGCGCGACGAGCAGTACTTC; d_gene: NA; abundance: NA; j_gene: TRBJ2-7; v_gene: TRBV10-3
CDR3aa: CSVLGVPPRTDTQYF; CDR3nt: TGCAGCGTTCTCGGGGTCCCCCCGCGCACAGATACGCAGTATTTT; d_gene: NA; abundance: NA; j_gene: TRBJ2-3; v_gene: TRBV29-1
CDR3aa: CASSLGRGSYNEQFF; CDR3nt: TGTGCCAGCAGCTTAGGTCGGGGTTCTTACAATGAGCAGTTCTTC; d_gene: NA; abundance: NA; j_gene: TRBJ2-1; v_gene: TRBV7-2
CDR3aa: CASSLRGGQPQHF; CDR3nt: TGTGCCAGCAGTTTACGGGGGGGGCAGCCCCAGCATTTT; d_gene: NA; abundance: NA; j_gene: TRBJ1-5; v_gene: TRBV28
CDR3aa: CASSLSVGGTGELFF; CDR3nt: TGTGCCAGCAGTTTGTCAGTGGGGGGGACCGGGGAGCTGTTTTTT; d_gene: TRBD2; abundance: NA; j_gene: TRBJ2-2; v_gene: TRBV6-6
CDR3aa: CASSSMGGPFTYEQYF; CDR3nt: TGTGCCAGCAGCTCCATGGGCGGACCCTTTACCTACGAGCAGTACTTC; d_gene: NA; abundance: NA; j_gene: TRBJ2-7; v_gene: TRBV5-6
CDR3aa: CASSEARLDNSYEQYF; CDR3nt: TGTGCCAGCAGTGAAGCCCGATTAGACAACTCCTACGAGCAGTACTTC; d_gene: NA; abundance: NA; j_gene: TRBJ2-7; v_gene: TRBV2
CDR3aa: CAWSSGRADTQYF; CDR3nt: TGTGCCTGGAGTAGCGGGAGGGCCGATACGCAGTATTTT; d_gene: TRBD2; abundance: NA; j_gene: TRBJ2-3; v_gene: TRBV30
CDR3aa: CASSLGSPTQYF; CDR3nt: TGTGCCAGCAGCTTAGGGAGCCCGACCCAGTACTTC; d_gene: NA; abundance: NA; j_gene: TRBJ2-5; v_gene: TRBV7-9
CDR3aa: CASSASGTGKETQYF; CDR3nt: TGTGCCAGCAGCGCCTCCGGGACAGGGAAAGAGACCCAGTACTTC; d_gene: TRBD1; abundance: NA; j_gene: TRBJ2-5; v_gene: TRBV9
CDR3aa: CASSQEGGTETQYF; CDR3nt: TGCGCCAGCAGCCAAGAAGGCGGCACAGAGACCCAGTACTTC; d_gene: NA; abundance: NA; j_gene: TRBJ2-5; v_gene: TRBV4-3
CDR3aa: CAISNSGNTIYF; CDR3nt: TGTGCCATCAGTAACTCTGGAAACACCATATATTTT; d_gene: NA; abundance: NA; j_gene: TRBJ1-3; v_gene: TRBV10-3
CDR3aa: CAWSVLEGGYTF; CDR3nt: TGTGCCTGGAGTGTACTAGAGGGTGGCTACACCTTC; d_gene: NA; abundance: once; j_gene: TRBJ1-2; v_gene: TRBV30
CDR3aa: CASSLGLAGPNTGELFF; CDR3nt: TGTGCCAGCAGCTTGGGGCTAGCGGGGCCCAACACCGGGGAGCTGTTTTTT; d_gene: TRBD2; abundance: NA; j_gene: TRBJ2-2; v_gene: TRBV5-6
CDR3aa: CATSRDRGQGFTGELFF; CDR3nt: TGTGCCACCAGCAGGGACCGGGGACAGGGGTTCACCGGGGAGCTGTTTTTT; d_gene: TRBD1; abundance: NA; j_gene: TRBJ2-2; v_gene: TRBV15
CDR3aa: CASSPAAGVYGYTF; CDR3nt: TGCGCCAGCAGCCCCGCCGCGGGGGTCTATGGCTACACCTTC; d_gene: NA; abundance: NA; j_gene: TRBJ1-2; v_gene: TRBV5-1
CDR3aa: CASRSGTDTQYF; CDR3nt: TGTGCCAGCAGGAGCGGCACAGATACGCAGTATTTT; d_gene: NA; abundance: NA; j_gene: TRBJ2-3; v_gene: TRBV7-9
CDR3aa: CASSFTPGGQATQYF; CDR3nt: TGTGCCAGCAGCTTCACCCCGGGAGGGCAGGCTACGCAGTATTTT; d_gene: TRBD2; abundance: NA; j_gene: TRBJ2-3; v_gene: TRBV7-9
CDR3aa: CSVGEGQPDTQYF; CDR3nt: TGCAGCGTTGGGGAGGGACAGCCAGATACGCAGTATTTT; d_gene: NA; abundance: once; j_gene: TRBJ2-3; v_gene: TRBV29-1
CDR3aa: CASSTRRENTEAFF; CDR3nt: TGTGCCAGCAGCACCAGGAGGGAGAACACTGAAGCTTTCTTT; d_gene: NA; abundance: NA; j_gene: TRBJ1-1; v_gene: TRBV2
CDR3aa: CASSSSRGGVRTDTQYF; CDR3nt: TGTGCCAGCAGCTCCTCTAGGGGAGGAGTACGCACAGATACGCAGTATTTT; d_gene: NA; abundance: NA; j_gene: TRBJ2-3; v_gene: TRBV11-2
CDR3aa: CASSLPQGWDGYF; CDR3nt: TGCGCCAGCAGCCTTCCTCAGGGGTGGGATGGGTACTTC; d_gene: NA; abundance: NA; j_gene: TRBJ2-7; v_gene: TRBV5-1
CDR3aa: CSVGGTSRETQYF; CDR3nt: TGCAGCGTTGGTGGGACTAGTCGGGAGACCCAGTACTTC; d_gene: TRBD2; abundance: NA; j_gene: TRBJ2-5; v_gene: TRBV29-1
CDR3aa: CASSSRTSGRVYTQYF; CDR3nt: TGTGCCAGCAGCTCACGGACTAGCGGGAGGGTGTATACGCAGTATTTT; d_gene: TRBD2; abundance: NA; j_gene: TRBJ2-3; v_gene: TRBV7-2
CDR3aa: CASSLTRVGYTF; CDR3nt: TGTGCCAGCAGCTTAACCAGGGTTGGCTACACCTTC; d_gene: NA; abundance: NA; j_gene: TRBJ1-2; v_gene: TRBV7-2
CDR3aa: CASSPGGKSTEAFF; CDR3nt: TGTGCCAGCAGTCCGGGCGGGAAAAGCACTGAAGCTTTCTTT; d_gene: NA; abundance: NA; j_gene: TRBJ1-1; v_gene: TRBV7-3
CDR3aa: CASSRDRGRSEQFF; CDR3nt: TGTGCCAGCAGCCGGGACAGGGGGAGAAGTGAGCAGTTCTTC; d_gene: TRBD1; abundance: NA; j_gene: TRBJ2-1; v_gene: TRBV7-2
CDR3aa: CASSPQETAAKEAFF; CDR3nt: TGTGCCAGCTCACCACAAGAGACAGCCGCCAAGGAAGCTTTCTTT; d_gene: NA; abundance: NA; j_gene: TRBJ1-1; v_gene: TRBV18
CDR3aa: CASSLAPGGAFF; CDR3nt: TGTGCCAGCAGCTTAGCTCCGGGGGGCGCTTTCTTT; d_gene: NA; abundance: NA; j_gene: TRBJ1-1; v_gene: TRBV7-2
CDR3aa: CASSLVQGLPMSYTF; CDR3nt: TGTGCCAGCAGCTTGGTTCAGGGACTTCCTATGAGCTACACCTTC; d_gene: NA; abundance: NA; j_gene: TRBJ1-2; v_gene: TRBV5-6
CDR3aa: CASSLTGTGKWYEQYF; CDR3nt: TGTGCCAGCAGCCTCACCGGGACGGGGAAATGGTACGAGCAGTACTTC; d_gene: NA; abundance: NA; j_gene: TRBJ2-7; v_gene: TRBV7-9
CDR3aa: CATSRDRLGQLSGNTIYF; CDR3nt: TGTGCCACCAGCAGAGATAGATTGGGACAACTCTCTGGAAACACCATATATTTT; d_gene: NA; abundance: NA; j_gene: TRBJ1-3; v_gene: TRBV15
CDR3aa: CASSLLAGENTEAFF; CDR3nt: TGTGCCAGCAGCTTGCTTGCGGGCGAGAACACTGAAGCTTTCTTT; d_gene: NA; abundance: NA; j_gene: TRBJ1-1; v_gene: TRBV5-6
CDR3aa: CASSPVGGWNTEAFF; CDR3nt: TGTGCCAGCAGCCCCGTTGGGGGGTGGAACACTGAAGCTTTCTTT; d_gene: NA; abundance: NA; j_gene: TRBJ1-1; v_gene: TRBV9
CDR3aa: CASSRGSGRGEDTQYF; CDR3nt: TGTGCCAGCAGCCGAGGTAGCGGGAGGGGTGAGGATACGCAGTATTTT; d_gene: TRBD2; abundance: once; j_gene: TRBJ2-3; v_gene: TRBV7-2
CDR3aa: CARSKATGGGRYEQYF; CDR3nt: TGTGCCAGGTCGAAGGCCACAGGGGGGGGAAGATACGAGCAGTACTTC; d_gene: NA; abundance: NA; j_gene: TRBJ2-7; v_gene: TRBV6-7
CDR3aa: CASSLGTDSYEQYF; CDR3nt: TGCGCCAGCAGCCTCGGGACGGATTCCTACGAGCAGTACTTC; d_gene: NA; abundance: NA; j_gene: TRBJ2-7; v_gene: TRBV4-1
CDR3aa: CASSWVGRLFF; CDR3nt: TGTGCCAGCAGTTGGGTCGGGAGGCTGTTCTTC; d_gene: TRBD2; abundance: NA; j_gene: TRBJ2-1; v_gene: TRBV27
CDR3aa: CASSLVRQGPNQPQHF; CDR3nt: TGTGCCAGCAGTTTAGTGAGGCAGGGGCCCAATCAGCCCCAGCATTTT; d_gene: NA; abundance: NA; j_gene: TRBJ1-5; v_gene: TRBV28
CDR3aa: CASSSPGQYYGYTF; CDR3nt: TGTGCCAGCAGTTCTCCTGGACAGTACTATGGCTACACCTTC; d_gene: NA; abundance: NA; j_gene: TRBJ1-2; v_gene: TRBV27
CDR3aa: CAQSGTASYNEQFF; CDR3nt: TGTGCCCAAAGTGGGACAGCCTCCTACAATGAGCAGTTCTTC; d_gene: TRBD1; abundance: once; j_gene: TRBJ2-1; v_gene: TRBV19
CDR3aa: CASSLAGEGRNTEAFF; CDR3nt: TGCGCCAGCAGCTTGGCCGGAGAGGGGCGAAATACTGAAGCTTTCTTT; d_gene: NA; abundance: NA; j_gene: TRBJ1-1; v_gene: TRBV5-1
CDR3aa: CASSPSAGAGTDTQYF; CDR3nt: TGCGCCAGCAGCCCCAGCGCGGGAGCGGGCACAGATACGCAGTATTTT; d_gene: TRBD2; abundance: NA; j_gene: TRBJ2-3; v_gene: TRBV4-1
CDR3aa: CASSPPGGATNEKLFF; CDR3nt: TGTGCCAGCTCACCTCCAGGGGGCGCAACTAATGAAAAACTGTTTTTT; d_gene: TRBD1; abundance: NA; j_gene: TRBJ1-4; v_gene: TRBV18
CDR3aa: CAWSVSEPGNTIYF; CDR3nt: TGTGCCTGGAGTGTCAGCGAACCTGGAAACACCATATATTTT; d_gene: NA; abundance: NA; j_gene: TRBJ1-3; v_gene: TRBV30
CDR3aa: CASTLGGFTDTQYF; CDR3nt: TGTGCCAGCACCCTGGGGGGGTTCACAGATACGCAGTATTTT; d_gene: TRBD2; abundance: NA; j_gene: TRBJ2-3; v_gene: TRBV11-2
CDR3aa: CASSLDREGHGYTF; CDR3nt: TGCGCCAGCAGCTTGGACAGGGAAGGCCATGGCTACACCTTC; d_gene: NA; abundance: few; j_gene: TRBJ1-2; v_gene: TRBV5-1
CDR3aa: CAISESPLDEQFF; CDR3nt: TGTGCCATCAGTGAGTCCCCTCTAGATGAGCAGTTCTTC; d_gene: NA; abundance: once; j_gene: TRBJ2-1; v_gene: TRBV10-3